These T cell receptor beta chains were read from a single sample in a study of regulatory T cells in long-lasting Graves disease. TCRdb analysed the multiplex PCR reads with MiXCR anew, one entry per CDR3 protein. The repertoire holds some 500,000 distinct CDR3 sequences, with less than 15% as singletons. These data also featured in a second study, about T cells in Graves' hyperthyroidism and ophthalmopathy.

This specimen was peripheral blood mononuclear cells (PBMCs), taken at new diagnosis, from a patient treated with antithyroid drugs. These receptors were obtained from a man younger than 40 with Graves disease. CDR3s include the opening cysteine and the closing phenylalanine or tryptophan. A D gene is named only where the DNA matches it firmly. Where a row states a size, it is once, few, many or the class of an expanded clone; other rows omit it.

clone_size: few; j_call: TRBJ2-7; v_call: TRBV28; d_call: TRBD1; cdr3_aa: CASSFFRGRGQGGGEQYF; cdr3_nt: TGTGCCAGCAGTTTTTTTCGGGGGAGAGGACAGGGTGGAGGCGAGCAGTACTTC
clone_size: many; j_call: TRBJ2-1; v_call: TRBV5-6; d_call: TRBD1; cdr3_aa: CASSPGTGDLNEQFF; cdr3_nt: TGTGCCAGCAGCCCCGGGACAGGGGATTTGAATGAGCAGTTCTTC
clone_size: many; j_call: TRBJ1-5; v_call: TRBV6-1; d_call: TRBD1; cdr3_aa: CASTRQGMPQHF; cdr3_nt: TGTGCCAGCACACGACAGGGGATGCCCCAGCATTTT
clone_size: many; j_call: TRBJ1-5; v_call: TRBV27; d_call: TRBD1; cdr3_aa: CASSFDRVNQPQHF; cdr3_nt: TGTGCCAGCAGTTTCGACAGGGTCAATCAGCCCCAGCATTTT
clone_size: many; j_call: TRBJ1-2; v_call: TRBV5-5; d_call: .; cdr3_aa: CASSRKASGYTF; cdr3_nt: TGTGCCAGCAGCCGAAAGGCGTCGGGCTACACCTTC
clone_size: many; j_call: TRBJ2-7; v_call: TRBV7-2; d_call: TRBD2; cdr3_aa: CASSLAGLAGNYEQYF; cdr3_nt: TGTGCCAGCAGCTTAGCAGGACTAGCGGGGAACTACGAGCAGTACTTC
clone_size: once; j_call: TRBJ1-4; v_call: TRBV19; d_call: .; cdr3_aa: CASSPPLEEKLFF; cdr3_nt: TGTGCCAGTAGTCCTCCATTAGAGGAAAAACTGTTTTTT
clone_size: .; j_call: TRBJ1-2; v_call: TRBV6-1; d_call: .; cdr3_aa: CASNLLNGYTF; cdr3_nt: TGTGCCAGCAACCTCCTCAATGGCTACACCTTC
clone_size: many; j_call: TRBJ2-1; v_call: TRBV11-2; d_call: .; cdr3_aa: CASSLGLSGNEQFF; cdr3_nt: TGTGCCAGCAGCTTGGGACTCTCGGGCAATGAGCAGTTCTTC
clone_size: many; j_call: TRBJ1-2; v_call: TRBV9; d_call: .; cdr3_aa: CASSVAVSNYGYTF; cdr3_nt: TGTGCCAGCAGCGTAGCTGTCAGTAACTATGGCTACACCTTC
clone_size: few; j_call: TRBJ2-1; v_call: TRBV7-2; d_call: .; cdr3_aa: CASSFSRANYNEQFF; cdr3_nt: TGTGCCAGCAGCTTCAGCAGAGCCAACTACAATGAGCAGTTCTTC
clone_size: many; j_call: TRBJ2-5; v_call: TRBV3-1; d_call: .; cdr3_aa: CASSHATTTQETQYF; cdr3_nt: TGTGCCAGCAGCCACGCGACTACGACGCAAGAGACCCAGTACTTC
clone_size: .; j_call: TRBJ2-7; v_call: TRBV20-1; d_call: .; cdr3_aa: CSATNIRANYEQYF; cdr3_nt: TGCAGTGCTACTAATATACGTGCGAACTACGAGCAGTACTTC
clone_size: many; j_call: TRBJ2-5; v_call: TRBV20-1; d_call: .; cdr3_aa: CSARDPHEPRHKETQYF; cdr3_nt: TGCAGTGCTAGAGATCCCCACGAACCAAGGCATAAAGAGACCCAGTACTTC
clone_size: few; j_call: TRBJ1-5; v_call: TRBV10-2; d_call: .; cdr3_aa: CATGTDNQPQHF; cdr3_nt: TGCGCCACCGGGACGGATAATCAGCCCCAGCATTTT
clone_size: many; j_call: TRBJ2-7; v_call: TRBV28; d_call: TRBD1; cdr3_aa: CASSVGQGDRYEQYF; cdr3_nt: TGTGCCAGCAGCGTAGGACAGGGGGATAGGTACGAGCAGTACTTC
clone_size: many; j_call: TRBJ1-1; v_call: TRBV19; d_call: .; cdr3_aa: CASSSAVDTEAFF; cdr3_nt: TGTGCCAGTAGTTCGGCTGTGGACACTGAAGCTTTCTTT
clone_size: .; j_call: TRBJ1-1; v_call: TRBV5-4; d_call: .; cdr3_aa: CASRGGVRRNTEAFF; cdr3_nt: TGTGCCAGCAGAGGGGGGGTAAGAAGGAACACTGAAGCTTTCTTT
clone_size: many; j_call: TRBJ2-5; v_call: TRBV7-2; d_call: TRBD2; cdr3_aa: CASSLAGSGRAGETQYF; cdr3_nt: TGTGCCAGCAGCTTAGCCGGTAGCGGGAGGGCCGGGGAGACCCAGTACTTC
clone_size: many; j_call: TRBJ2-2; v_call: TRBV12-3/TRBV12-4; d_call: .; cdr3_aa: CASSLEVFLTGELFF; cdr3_nt: TGTGCCAGCAGTTTAGAGGTTTTTCTCACCGGGGAGCTGTTTTTT
clone_size: few; j_call: TRBJ1-3; v_call: TRBV6-9; d_call: .; cdr3_aa: CASSYGVAGNTIYF; cdr3_nt: TGTGCCAGCAGTTACGGAGTTGCAGGAAACACCATATATTTT
clone_size: many; j_call: TRBJ2-7; v_call: TRBV18; d_call: .; cdr3_aa: CASSPSTTSSYEQYF; cdr3_nt: TGTGCCAGCTCACCATCGACCACCTCCTCCTACGAGCAGTACTTC
clone_size: few; j_call: TRBJ1-3; v_call: TRBV6-5; d_call: .; cdr3_aa: CASSYTPGVTGNTIYF; cdr3_nt: TGTGCCAGCAGTTACACCCCCGGGGTTACTGGAAACACCATATATTTT
clone_size: few; j_call: TRBJ2-1; v_call: TRBV7-2; d_call: TRBD1; cdr3_aa: CASKLDRGTVRQFF; cdr3_nt: TGTGCCAGCAAGTTGGACAGGGGAACAGTCCGGCAGTTCTTC
clone_size: .; j_call: TRBJ2-1; v_call: TRBV4-2; d_call: .; cdr3_aa: CASSQDEAAGLLHNEQFF; cdr3_nt: TGTGCCAGCAGCCAAGATGAGGCAGCCGGACTGCTGCACAATGAGCAGTTCTTC
clone_size: few; j_call: TRBJ2-1; v_call: TRBV29-1; d_call: .; cdr3_aa: CSAPLAGRSYNEQFF; cdr3_nt: TGCAGCGCCCCCTTGGCGGGGCGCTCCTACAATGAGCAGTTCTTC
clone_size: few; j_call: TRBJ2-3; v_call: TRBV30; d_call: .; cdr3_aa: CAWRGQGTDTQYF; cdr3_nt: TGTGCCTGGAGAGGGCAGGGCACAGATACGCAGTATTTT
clone_size: .; j_call: TRBJ2-3; v_call: TRBV12-3/TRBV12-4; d_call: .; cdr3_aa: CASSLGRAGADTQYF; cdr3_nt: TGTGCCAGCAGCCTAGGGCGGGCCGGGGCAGATACGCAGTATTTT
clone_size: many; j_call: TRBJ2-5; v_call: TRBV2; d_call: TRBD2; cdr3_aa: CARREGETQYF; cdr3_nt: TGTGCCAGACGGGAGGGAGAGACCCAGTACTTC
clone_size: many; j_call: TRBJ2-5; v_call: TRBV6-5; d_call: TRBD2; cdr3_aa: CASSYGTGTSGQETQYF; cdr3_nt: TGTGCCAGCAGTTATGGGACCGGGACTAGCGGCCAAGAGACCCAGTACTTC
clone_size: few; j_call: TRBJ2-7; v_call: TRBV19; d_call: .; cdr3_aa: CASSIGQETYEQYF; cdr3_nt: TGTGCCAGTAGTATTGGGCAGGAGACCTACGAGCAGTACTTC
clone_size: many; j_call: TRBJ1-3; v_call: TRBV27; d_call: .; cdr3_aa: CASSYGSSGNTIYF; cdr3_nt: TGTGCCAGCAGTTACGGGTCCTCTGGAAACACCATATATTTT
clone_size: many; j_call: TRBJ1-1; v_call: TRBV12-3/TRBV12-4; d_call: .; cdr3_aa: CASTPDLPNTEAFF; cdr3_nt: TGTGCCAGCACCCCGGACCTCCCGAACACTGAAGCTTTCTTT
clone_size: .; j_call: TRBJ2-7; v_call: TRBV19; d_call: TRBD2; cdr3_aa: CASSPTQTSGNYEQYF; cdr3_nt: TGTGCCAGTAGCCCTACGCAGACTAGCGGGAATTACGAGCAGTACTTC
clone_size: many; j_call: TRBJ2-3; v_call: TRBV5-1; d_call: TRBD1; cdr3_aa: CASSAGGRTGGRDTQYF; cdr3_nt: TGCGCCAGCAGCGCTGGAGGTAGGACAGGGGGCCGAGATACGCAGTATTTT
clone_size: .; j_call: TRBJ1-4; v_call: TRBV18; d_call: TRBD1; cdr3_aa: CASSRQGYEKLFF; cdr3_nt: TGTGCCAGCTCACGACAGGGGTATGAAAAACTGTTTTTT
clone_size: few; j_call: TRBJ2-7; v_call: TRBV20-1; d_call: TRBD1; cdr3_aa: CSALRDRVIYEQYF; cdr3_nt: TGCAGTGCTTTGCGGGACAGGGTTATCTACGAGCAGTACTTC
clone_size: few; j_call: TRBJ2-3; v_call: TRBV18; d_call: TRBD2; cdr3_aa: CASSPLLSGEDTQYF; cdr3_nt: TGTGCCAGCTCACCATTATTAAGCGGGGAAGATACGCAGTATTTT
clone_size: many; j_call: TRBJ2-1; v_call: TRBV6-1; d_call: .; cdr3_aa: CASGRDRNYNEQFF; cdr3_nt: TGTGCCAGCGGGCGGGACAGAAATTACAATGAGCAGTTCTTC
clone_size: .; j_call: TRBJ2-7; v_call: TRBV11-3; d_call: TRBD1; cdr3_aa: CASSCTPRQGPLFEQYF; cdr3_nt: TGTGCCAGCAGCTGTACGCCGCGACAGGGCCCGCTGTTCGAGCAGTACTTC
clone_size: .; j_call: TRBJ1-2; v_call: TRBV7-9; d_call: TRBD1; cdr3_aa: CASSSGTGPTLPYGYTF; cdr3_nt: TGTGCCAGCAGCTCCGGGACAGGGCCAACCTTACCCTATGGCTACACCTTC
clone_size: few; j_call: TRBJ1-6; v_call: TRBV3-1; d_call: .; cdr3_aa: CASSPLGESPLHF; cdr3_nt: TGTGCCAGCAGTCCCCTGGGGGAATCACCCCTCCACTTT
clone_size: few; j_call: TRBJ1-1; v_call: TRBV18; d_call: .; cdr3_aa: CASSQPGRGTEAFF; cdr3_nt: TGTGCCAGCTCACAGCCCGGCAGGGGCACTGAAGCTTTCTTT